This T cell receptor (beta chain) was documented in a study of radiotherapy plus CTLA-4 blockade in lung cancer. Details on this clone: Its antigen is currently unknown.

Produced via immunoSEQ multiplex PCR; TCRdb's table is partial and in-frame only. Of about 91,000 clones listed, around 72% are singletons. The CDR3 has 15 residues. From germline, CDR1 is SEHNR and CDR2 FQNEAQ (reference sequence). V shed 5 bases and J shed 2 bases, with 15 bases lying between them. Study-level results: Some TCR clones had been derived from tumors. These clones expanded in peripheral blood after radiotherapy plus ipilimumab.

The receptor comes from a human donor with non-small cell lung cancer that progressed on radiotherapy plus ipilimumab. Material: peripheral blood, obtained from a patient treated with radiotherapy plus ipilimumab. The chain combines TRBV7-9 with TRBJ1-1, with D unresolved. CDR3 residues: CASSLNGLTNTEAFF. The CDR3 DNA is TGTGCCAGCAGCCTAAACGGACTGACCAACACTGAAGCTTTCTTT.